What follows are 8 T cell receptor beta chains derived from one specimen sequenced in a study of blood T cell repertoires in COVID-19. The table came from immunoSEQ multiplex PCR; TCRdb's copy has only in-frame clones and leaves some out. Among about 490,000 clones, approximately 85% were seen once, and the ten largest hold approximately 3.2%. The material sequenced was peripheral blood. These receptors were collected from a human donor in a cohort sampled during active COVID-19.

The chain is built from TRBV19 and TRBJ1-3; the D gene is possibly TRBD1 (6 bases). With 7 bases removed from V and 0 bases from J, the gap between germline ends came to 16 bases. The CDR3 has 16 residues. Per the germline V gene, CDR1 is LNHDA and CDR2 is SQIVND (reference sequence). CDR3 in DNA: TGTGCCAGTACCTCCTTTGGGGGGGCCTCTGGAAACACCATATATTTT. Its protein is CASTSFGGASGNTIYF.

The J gene is TRBJ2-2, the V gene TRBV7-8; a weak D match, TRBD1 (5 bases). Trimming left V 3 bases short and J 8 bases short, with 13 bases between. This CDR3 has 14 residues. Germline V gives CDR1 SGHVS, CDR2 FQNEAQ. CDR3 loop: CASSFRQGTGELFF. As DNA, the CDR3 is TGTGCCAGCAGCTTTAGGCAGGGTACGGGGGAGCTGTTTTTT.

This clone has only a few counts. The genes are TRBV3-1 (or the pseudogene TRBV3-2) and TRBJ1-6; the D gene is possibly TRBD1 (5 bases). Germline CDR1 is LGHDT and CDR2 is YNNKEL (reference sequence). Trimming shortened V by 5 bases and J by 4 bases, and 9 bases separated the two germline ends. The CDR3 has 14 residues. CDR3 nucleotides: TGTGCCAGCAGCTACCAGGGATATAATTCACCCCTCCACTTT. Amino acids: CASSYQGYNSPLHF.

This clone appeared a single time. The chain combines TRBV7-9 with TRBJ2-2, with a possible D match to TRBD2 (6 bases). V lost 11 bases to trimming and J lost 1 base, with 14 bases between them. CDR1 is SEHNR, CDR2 FQNEAQ, per germline (reference sequence). This CDR3 comprises 14 residues. CDR3 loop: CAPRGTVNTGELFF. Written as DNA, the CDR3 is TGTGCCCCCCGCGGGACGGTGAACACCGGGGAGCTGTTTTTT. Drawing the rest from reference TRBV7-9 and TRBJ2-2, the complete variable domain is DTGVSQNPRHKITKRGQNVTFRCDPISEHNRLYWYRQTLGQGPEFLTYFQNEAQLEKSRLLSDRFSAERPKGSFSTLEIQRTEQGDSAMYLCAPRGTVNTGELFFGEGSRLTVL.

The CDR3 DNA follows: TGTGCCAGCAGCTTAGAAGCGGGAGGGCGCAATGAGCAGTTCTTC. It codes for CASSLEAGGRNEQFF. The genes are TRBV7-3 and TRBJ2-1, with 10 bases lining up with TRBD2. Trimming removed 2 bases from V and 6 bases from J; junction bases left unmatched: 4. Germline loops: CDR1 SGHTA, CDR2 FQGTGA. The CDR3 consists of 15 residues.

This chain links TRBV7-8 with TRBJ1-2; 9 bases are shared with TRBD1. Germline values: CDR1 SGHVS, CDR2 FQNEAQ. V dropped 7 bases and J dropped 5; count of bases not matched to a gene: 14. The length of the CDR3 is 16 residues. Here the CDR3 DNA reads TGTGCCAGCAACATCGGGGACGGGACAGGGTGGTATGGCTACACCTTC. Translated, it gives CASNIGDGTGWYGYTF.

The V gene is TRBV19, the J gene TRBJ2-3; TRBD2 matches at 8 bases. V was pared by 5 bases and J by 1 base, with 5 bases of the junction left unmatched. Germline V lookup: CDR1 LNHDA, CDR2 SQIVND (reference sequence). This CDR3 is 15 amino acids long. This chain's CDR3 is CASSPLTSGTDTQYF. In DNA form, the CDR3 reads TGTGCCAGTAGTCCGTTGACTAGCGGCACAGATACGCAGTATTTT.

J is TRBJ2-2 and V is TRBV7-9, with TRBD2 matching over 10 bases. Unmatched junction bases numbered 14, after V lost 2 bases and J lost 5 bases. CDR3 length equals 19 residues. Germline lookup yields CDR1 SEHNR and CDR2 FQNEAQ (reference sequence). The CDR3 loop is CASSLTPGIAGGRTGELFF. As DNA, the CDR3 is TGTGCCAGCAGCTTAACCCCAGGGATAGCGGGAGGACGGACCGGGGAGCTGTTTTTT.